This T cell receptor (beta chain) was retrieved from a study of control samples from healthy donors and cancer patients. Sequencing used immunoSEQ multiplex PCR; TCRdb keeps in-frame clones, though not all of them. The data show 35,000 to 55,000 clones, 87% seen once. The V end lost 1 base, the J end lost 4 bases, and 5 bases lay between the germline ends. Germline V gene lookup returns CDR1 SGHNT and CDR2 YYREEE (reference sequence). This CDR3 is built from 12 residues. The clonotype comes from a woman aged 55-70 years with lung cancer. The specimen sequenced was PBMCs. The V gene is TRBV5-4, the J gene TRBJ1-2, with a weak D call TRBD1 (5 bases). CDR3 bases: TGTGCCAGCAGCTTGAGGGGCTATGGCTACACCTTC. Translating gives CASSLRGYGYTF.